Detailed here is one T cell receptor beta chain. This specimen belongs to a study of blood T cell repertoires in COVID-19. At the level of the study: The United States, Italy and Spain supplied acute and convalescent COVID-19 samples. The analysed material was cDNA or gDNA that came from T cells, B-cell-depleted T cells, or PBMCs.

Generated by immunoSEQ multiplex PCR, the TCRdb table keeps only in-frame clones and is missing some. The sample holds 240,000 or so clones, 70% to 85% seen once. The sequence came from a woman aged 80 or over with acute or convalescent COVID-19. Sequencing input: peripheral blood.

This chain's CDR3 is CASTKSFDYGYTF. In DNA form, the CDR3 reads TGTGCCAGTACGAAGAGTTTCGACTATGGCTACACCTTC. The chain recombines TRBV19 with TRBJ1-2; D uncertain. Looked up from germline, CDR1 is LNHDA and CDR2 is SQIVND (reference sequence). The CDR3 has 13 residues. V shed 7 bases and J shed 3 bases, with 12 bases lying between them.